The 8 T cell receptor beta chains given below trace back to one sample, sequenced in a study of blood T cell repertoires in COVID-19 (dated by TCRdb to 2019 to 2021). The library was built by means of the immunoSEQ multiplex PCR assay. TCRdb took over this immuneACCESS table, retaining in-frame rearrangements with V and J assigned. Such tables are incomplete; in checked studies, under half of the missing clones stem from an unresolved V gene, and the remainder is unexplained. The sample records roughly 100,000 clones, approximately 88% of which are singletons. The top ten clones comprise approximately 3.4% of the sample. Sequenced sample: peripheral blood. The origin of the receptors is a woman aged 55-70 years with acute or convalescent COVID-19.

The CDR3 DNA sequence: TGTGCCACCAGTGACCCCGTGCAGGGGAACTATGGCTACACCTTC. Its translation: CATSDPVQGNYGYTF. The genes are TRBV24-1 and TRBJ1-2, with D possibly being TRBD1 (6 bases). Trimming stripped 4 bases from V and 2 bases from J, with 13 bases between. From germline, CDR1 is KGHDR and CDR2 SFDVKD. The CDR3 consists of 15 residues.

The rearrangement uses TRBV6-1 and TRBJ1-3, with no clear D. The CDR3 spans 14 residues. Germline V gene lookup returns CDR1 MNHNS and CDR2 SASEGT. V lost 1 base, J lost 0 bases, and 4 bases lay in between. Here the CDR3 DNA reads TGTGCCAGCAGTGAAGGTAACTCTGGAAACACCATATATTTT. Its translation: CASSEGNSGNTIYF.

The chain joins TRBV25-1 to TRBJ2-5, with D possibly TRBD2 on 5 matching bases. Trimming left V 2 bases short and J 2 bases short, with 9 bases between. The CDR3 is made up of 14 amino acids. CDR1 and CDR2 from the germline V gene are MGHDK and SYGVNS. The CDR3: CASSEMRAQETQYF. The CDR3 bases are TGTGCCAGCAGTGAAATGCGGGCACAAGAGACCCAGTACTTC.

This clone was observed a few times. CDR3 DNA sequence: TGTGCCAGCAGCGTACGGAGCACTGAAGCTTTCTTT. Amino acids: CASSVRSTEAFF. The chain is built from TRBV12-3 or TRBV12-4 and TRBJ1-1; D is unclear. Trimming pared 6 bases from V and 4 bases from J, leaving 9 bases between. The CDR3 is 12 residues long.

Note on this clone: Different DNA sequences within this sample yield the same CDR3. This rearrangement joins TRBV12-3 or TRBV12-4 to TRBJ2-7, with 7 bases identical to TRBD1. The CDR3 sequence is 13 residues long. After removal of 5 bases from V and 2 bases from J, the junction contained 3 bases not matched to a gene. CDR3 DNA sequence: TGTGCCAGCAGTCTCCAGGGGGCCTACGAGCAGTACTTC. Translated, it gives CASSLQGAYEQYF.

This rearrangement joins TRBV2 to TRBJ1-1; 7 nucleotides align to TRBD1. Germline trimming cut 8 bases from V and 4 bases from J; bases unmatched to any gene: 4. The germline V gene encodes CDR1 SNHLY and CDR2 FYNNEI. The CDR3 has 12 residues. CDR3 bases: TGTGCCAGCCACAGGGGTAGCACTGAAGCTTTCTTT. Amino acid sequence: CASHRGSTEAFF.

The rearrangement uses TRBV6-5 and TRBJ2-2, with TRBD2 identical over 11 bases. The CDR3 loop spans 14 amino acids. CDR1 is MNHEY, CDR2 SVGAGI, per germline. Trimming at V came to 7 bases and at J to 5 bases, leaving 3 bases not matched to a gene. CDR3 sequence (DNA): TGTGCCAGCACTTGGACTAGCGGGACCGGGGAGCTGTTTTTT. The encoded protein is CASTWTSGTGELFF.

The chain joins TRBV19 to TRBJ2-5; 8 bases are shared with TRBD2. Germline V gene sequence: CDR1 LNHDA, CDR2 SQIVND (reference sequence). This CDR3 spans 14 amino acids. The V segment lost 10 bases and the J segment 5 bases; nucleotides outside the gene matches: 12. CDR3 in amino acids: CATGGGTSAETQYF. CDR3 bases: TGTGCCACCGGGGGGGGAACTTCTGCCGAGACCCAGTACTTC.